These 15 T cell receptor beta chains were sequenced from one sample in a study of cytomegalovirus exposure and HLA in healthy donors. The data were produced by immunoSEQ multiplex PCR, yet TCRdb's version contains in-frame clones alone and is incomplete. This table holds hundreds of thousands of clones, about nine tenths found once. Sequencing input: PBMCs. The receptor source for this set is a woman aged 18-29 years in good health and CMV-seropositive.

This clone is a singleton in its sample. This same CDR3 is encoded by further DNA sequences in the sample. V gene TRBV27 combines with J gene TRBJ2-1, with TRBD2 identical over 9 bases. Looked up from germline, CDR1 is MNHEY and CDR2 is SMNVEV (reference sequence). V shed 5 bases, J shed 0 bases, and the junction held 2 bases outside the gene matches. This CDR3 has 15 amino acids. The CDR3 coding sequence is TGTGCCAGCAGTCTTAGCGGGAGCTCCTACAATGAGCAGTTCTTC. Translation gives CASSLSGSSYNEQFF.

J is TRBJ1-2 and V is TRBV4-1; a possible D gene is TRBD1 (6 bases). In germline, CDR1 is MGHRA, CDR2 YSYEKL. V was clipped by 0 bases and J by 6 bases, with 11 bases between them. The CDR3 runs 14 residues. CDR3 nucleotides: TGCGCCAGCAGCCAAGACTTACAGGGTAATGGCTACACCTTC. Its translation is CASSQDLQGNGYTF.

This chain links TRBV30 with TRBJ1-2; D not resolved. CDR3 length: 12 amino acids. Trimming pared 3 bases from V and 5 bases from J, leaving 10 bases between. Looked up from germline, CDR1 is GTSNPN and CDR2 is SVGIG (reference sequence). The CDR3 nucleotides are TGTGCCTGGAGCGCGCGTCGGTATGGCTACACCTTC. Encoded protein: CAWSARRYGYTF.

The chain carries TRBV6-6 and TRBJ2-5; 9 bases line up with TRBD2. Germline CDR1 is MNHNY and CDR2 is SVGAGI (reference sequence). V lost 4 bases, J lost 6 bases, and 6 bases stayed unmatched. The CDR3 length is 14 residues. CDR3 DNA: TGTGCCAGCAGTTTAGCGGGAGAGGGAAAGACCCAGTACTTC. Protein sequence: CASSLAGEGKTQYF.

The rearrangement uses TRBV4-1 and TRBJ1-5; D is undetermined. Germline CDR1 and CDR2: MGHRA and YSYEKL. The CDR3 is 15 residues long. Trimming left V 4 bases short and J 3 bases short, with 13 bases between. The CDR3 DNA reads as TGCGCCAGCAGCCCTGGATGGAGCTTCAATCAGCCCCAGCATTTT. This encodes CASSPGWSFNQPQHF.

The chain is built from TRBV10-3 and TRBJ2-7; 10 bases map to TRBD2. CDR1 is ENHRY and CDR2 is SYGVKD in the germline V gene. The length of the CDR3 is 15 residues. V was clipped by 2 bases and J by 3 bases; unmatched bases: 4. The CDR3 spells CAISEGLAAIYEQYF. For the CDR3, the DNA is TGTGCCATCAGTGAGGGACTAGCGGCGATCTACGAGCAGTACTTC.

V is TRBV5-1 and J is TRBJ2-7; TRBD1 agrees at 8 bases. The CDR3 loop spans 14 amino acids. Germline CDR1 and CDR2: SGHRS and YFSETQ. Trimming cost V 2 bases and J 4 bases; bases outside gene matches: 5. The CDR3 bases are TGCGCCAGCAGCTTAAGTGACAGGGGTTACGAGCAGTACTTC. Translated, it gives CASSLSDRGYEQYF.

This clone has just one count. The rearrangement links TRBV18 to TRBJ2-7; TRBD2 matches 7 bases. Germline values: CDR1 KGHSH, CDR2 LQKENI. V trimming: 3 bases; J trimming: 6 bases; junction bases outside the gene matches: 5. The CDR3 consists of 13 residues. CDR3 residues: CASSPTSGGEQYF. The DNA of the CDR3 is TGTGCCAGCTCACCCACGTCGGGGGGCGAGCAGTACTTC.

This chain connects TRBV5-8 to TRBJ2-4; the D gene is possibly TRBD2 (5 bases). The ends were cut back, 4 bases at V and 0 bases at J, with 8 bases in the middle. The CDR3 loop spans 14 amino acids. In germline, CDR1 is SGHTS, CDR2 YDEGEE. The CDR3 DNA is TGTGCCAGCAGCGGAGGACTAGCCAAAAACATTCAGTACTTC. Its translation is CASSGGLAKNIQYF.

V and J are TRBV9 and TRBJ2-7, with 10 bases fitting TRBD2. The CDR3 totals 16 residues. V lost 4 bases, J lost 2 bases, and 9 bases stayed unmatched. CDR1 and CDR2 from the germline V gene are SGDLS and YYNGEE. The CDR3 DNA reads as TGTGCCAGCAGCTTAGATCCTAGCGGGAGCCCCTACGAGCAGTACTTC. Protein: CASSLDPSGSPYEQYF.

CDR3 in amino acids: CASAFPGLVYEQYF. The CDR3 region has the DNA TGCGCCAGCGCTTTCCCAGGGTTGGTCTACGAGCAGTACTTC. The J gene is TRBJ2-7, the V gene TRBV5-1, with D maybe TRBD1 (5 bases). The CDR3 loop spans 14 amino acids. Trimming pared 7 bases from V and 3 bases from J, leaving 17 bases between. CDR1 and CDR2 from the germline V gene are SGHRS and YFSETQ.

V gene TRBV2 combines with J gene TRBJ1-1; TRBD1 is a possible D gene (5 bases). The CDR3 extends over 14 amino acids. V was shortened by 4 bases and J by 3 bases, with 12 bases between the two germline ends. Germline V gives CDR1 SNHLY, CDR2 FYNNEI. The CDR3 reads CASSGLVRDTEAFF. In DNA form, the CDR3 reads TGTGCCAGCAGTGGTTTAGTCAGGGACACTGAAGCTTTCTTT.

The genes are TRBV6-6 and TRBJ2-7; maybe TRBD2 (6 bases). This CDR3 has 15 residues. Trimming removed 7 bases at V and 2 bases at J, with 18 bases between. Looked up from germline, CDR1 is MNHNY and CDR2 is SVGAGI (reference sequence). Written as DNA, the CDR3 is TGTGCCAGCACCCCCTGGGCGGGGACGGCCTACGAGCAGTACTTC. It codes for CASTPWAGTAYEQYF.

V usage is TRBV11-2 and J usage is TRBJ2-3; 8 nucleotides align to TRBD1. The CDR3 consists of 17 residues. From germline, CDR1 is SGHAT and CDR2 FQNNGV. Trimming removed 0 bases from V and 2 bases from J; junction bases left unmatched: 7. The CDR3, as DNA: TGTGCCAGCAGCTTAGATGCCAGGGGGCTTATCACAGATACGCAGTATTTT. It encodes CASSLDARGLITDTQYF.

This chain joins TRBV9 and TRBJ1-2; 7 bases match TRBD1. Germline V gene sequence: CDR1 SGDLS, CDR2 YYNGEE. The V segment lost 0 bases and the J segment 2 bases; nucleotides outside the gene matches: 4. The CDR3 length is 15 residues. The CDR3 spells CASSVGRGQNYGYTF. CDR3 in DNA: TGTGCCAGCAGCGTAGGTCGGGGACAGAACTATGGCTACACCTTC.